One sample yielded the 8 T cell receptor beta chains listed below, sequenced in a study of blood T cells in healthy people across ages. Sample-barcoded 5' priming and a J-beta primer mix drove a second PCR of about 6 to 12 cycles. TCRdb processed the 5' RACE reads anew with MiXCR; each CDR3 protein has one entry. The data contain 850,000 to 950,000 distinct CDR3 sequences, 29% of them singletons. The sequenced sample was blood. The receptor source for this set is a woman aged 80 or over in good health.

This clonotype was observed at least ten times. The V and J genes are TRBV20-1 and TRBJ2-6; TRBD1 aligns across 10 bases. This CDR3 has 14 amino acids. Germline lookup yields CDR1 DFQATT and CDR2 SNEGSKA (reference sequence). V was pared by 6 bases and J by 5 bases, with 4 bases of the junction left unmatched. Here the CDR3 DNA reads TGCAGTGCGCGGGACAGGGGTTGGGCCAACGTCCTGACTTTC. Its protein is CSARDRGWANVLTF.

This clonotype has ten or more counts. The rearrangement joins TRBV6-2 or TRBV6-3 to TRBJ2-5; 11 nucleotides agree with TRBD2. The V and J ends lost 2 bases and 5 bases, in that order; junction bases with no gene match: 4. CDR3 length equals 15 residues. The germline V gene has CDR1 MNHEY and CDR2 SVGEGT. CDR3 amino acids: CASSYLGTSGETQYF. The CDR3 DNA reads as TGTGCCAGCAGTTACCTTGGGACTAGCGGTGAGACCCAGTACTTC.

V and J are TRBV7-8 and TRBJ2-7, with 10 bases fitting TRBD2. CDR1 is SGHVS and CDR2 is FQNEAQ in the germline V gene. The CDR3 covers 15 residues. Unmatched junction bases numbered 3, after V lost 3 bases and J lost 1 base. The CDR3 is CASSFGLAESYEQYF. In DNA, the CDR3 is TGTGCCAGCAGCTTCGGACTAGCGGAGTCCTACGAGCAGTACTTC.

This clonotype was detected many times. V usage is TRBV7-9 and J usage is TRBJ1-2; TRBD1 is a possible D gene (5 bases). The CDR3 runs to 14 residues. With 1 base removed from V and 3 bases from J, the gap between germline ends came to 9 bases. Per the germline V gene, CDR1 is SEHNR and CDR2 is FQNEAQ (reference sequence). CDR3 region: CASSLGTGHYGYTF. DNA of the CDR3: TGTGCCAGCAGCTTAGGCACAGGACACTATGGCTACACCTTC. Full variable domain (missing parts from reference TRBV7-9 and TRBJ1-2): DTGVSQNPRHKITKRGQNVTFRCDPISEHNRLYWYRQTLGQGPEFLTYFQNEAQLEKSRLLSDRFSAERPKGSFSTLEIQRTEQGDSAMYLCASSLGTGHYGYTFGSGTRLTVV.

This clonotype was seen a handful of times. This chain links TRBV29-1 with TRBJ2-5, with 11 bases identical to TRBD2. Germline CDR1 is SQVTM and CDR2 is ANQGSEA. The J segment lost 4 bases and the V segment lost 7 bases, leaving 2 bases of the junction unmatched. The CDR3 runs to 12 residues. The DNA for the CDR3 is TGCAGCGGGCTAGCGGGGGGAGAGACCCAGTACTTC. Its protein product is CSGLAGGETQYF. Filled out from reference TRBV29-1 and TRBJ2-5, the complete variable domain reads SAVISQKPSRDICQRGTSLTIQCQVDSQVTMMFWYRQQPGQSLTLIATANQGSEATYESGFVIDKFPISRPNLTFSTLTVSNMSPEDSSIYLCSGLAGGETQYFGPGTRLLVL.

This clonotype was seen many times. CDR3 sequence reads: CASNSGGEQYF. CDR3 nucleotides: TGTGCCAGCAACTCGGGGGGTGAGCAGTACTTC. This chain connects TRBV28 to TRBJ2-7; 7 positions agree with TRBD2. The germline V gene has CDR1 MDHEN and CDR2 SYDVKM. With 7 bases clipped from V and 7 bases from J, the junction kept 4 bases outside the gene matches. The CDR3 covers 11 residues.

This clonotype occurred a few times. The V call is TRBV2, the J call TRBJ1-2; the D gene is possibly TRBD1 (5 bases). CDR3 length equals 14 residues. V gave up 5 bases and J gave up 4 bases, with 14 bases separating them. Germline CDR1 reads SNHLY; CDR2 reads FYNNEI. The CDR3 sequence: CASSPSGLSYGYTF. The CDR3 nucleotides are TGTGCCAGCAGTCCCTCGGGACTCAGCTATGGCTACACCTTC.

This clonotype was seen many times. CDR3 bases: TGTGCCAGCAGCTTAGAGAATGGCAGGCTCTACGAGCAGTACTTC. This translates into CASSLENGRLYEQYF. V gene TRBV7-2 combines with J gene TRBJ2-7; D not resolved. CDR1 is SGHTA and CDR2 is FQGNSA in the germline V gene. The CDR3 covers 15 residues. Trimming cost V 1 base and J 3 bases, with 13 bases left between them. The full variable domain, its missing parts supplied by reference TRBV7-2 and TRBJ2-7, is GAGVSQSPSNKVTEKGKDVELRCDPISGHTALYWYRQSLGQGLEFLIYFQGNSAPDKSGLPSDRFSAERTGGSVSTLTIQRTQQEDSAVYLCASSLENGRLYEQYFGPGTRLTVT.